This section outlines one T cell receptor (beta chain) sequence together with its context. The investigators made TCR beta cDNA from 400 to 500 ng total RNA, using a constant-region primer. TCR beta libraries came from three nested multiplex PCR rounds using slightly modified ARM-PCR. Use of TRBV1-TRBV30 forward primers with a C-beta reverse primer characterized the first two PCR rounds, which lasted 10 cycles each. Each CDR3 protein gets one entry after TCRdb re-called the multiplex PCR reads with MiXCR. The data hold 330,000 or so distinct CDR3 sequences, with roughly two thirds observed a single time. This specimen comes from a study of tumor-infiltrating lymphocytes in primary liver carcinoma. Study in general: T1-T3 N0M0 was the stage of the tumors, which were roughly 4.2 to 10 cm across.

They got blood RNA out of unsorted whole blood and also pulled out germline DNA. CDR3 length: 15 residues. Germline CDR1 SGHNT, CDR2 YYREEE (reference sequence). V was shortened by 1 base and J by 9 bases, with 17 bases between the two germline ends. The source of this sequence is a man aged 35-49 years with primary liver carcinoma and hepatitis B virus infection. This chain uses TRBV5-4 with TRBJ2-1; possible D gene TRBD2, 5 bases. The sample consisted of peripheral blood. The CDR3 spells CASSLRSVGEPEQFF. DNA for the CDR3: TGTGCCAGCAGCTTGAGGAGCGTTGGGGAGCCTGAGCAGTTCTTC.